The T cell receptor beta chain under discussion was sequenced for a study of shared clonotypes between healthy human individuals. Study results and limitations: For naive CD4 cells, roughly 5.5% of clonotypes were shared across a handful of donors.

The CDR3 has 15 amino acids. Trimming cost V 5 bases and J 1 base, with 14 bases left between them. Germline V lookup: CDR1 GTSNPN, CDR2 SVGIG (reference sequence). Using immunoSEQ multiplex PCR, the repertoire was profiled, and TCRdb retains in-frame clones only, with some absent. The table lists a few hundred thousand clones, around 87% of them singletons. A note on this clone: The antigen remains unidentified.

The material sequenced was memory CD8+ T cells sorted from blood. The sample's subset: CD45RO+ cells pooled with CCR7-negative TemRA cells. V gene TRBV30 combines with J gene TRBJ2-2, with D hard to call. The receptor comes from a man aged 18-30 years in good health. CDR3 nucleotides: TGTGCCTGGGGTTATCTCGTAGAGAACACCGGGGAGCTGTTTTTT. This translates into CAWGYLVENTGELFF.